This record concerns one TCR beta chain sequence. This table comes from immunoSEQ multiplex PCR, and its TCRdb copy is limited to in-frame clones, with some not included. This sample carries more than 25,000 clones, around 80% of them seen once, and the ten largest clones take roughly 7.5%. These data originate in a study of radiotherapy plus CTLA-4 blockade in lung cancer. Germline values: CDR1 GTSNPN, CDR2 SVGIG (reference sequence). This CDR3 region has 16 residues. V was trimmed by 3 bases and J by 4 bases, leaving 19 bases between them. This receptor was obtained from a human donor with non-small cell lung cancer who had stable disease on radiotherapy plus ipilimumab. The chain links TRBV30 to TRBJ1-3; the D gene is possibly TRBD1 (5 bases). The material sequenced was peripheral blood, taken from a patient treated with radiotherapy plus ipilimumab. CDR3 amino acids: CAWSDTGRPPGNTIYF. CDR3 coding DNA: TGTGCCTGGAGCGATACAGGCCGCCCTCCCGGAAACACCATATATTTT. Full variable domain (rest looked up from reference TRBV30 and TRBJ1-3): SQTIHQWPATLVQPVGSPLSLECTVEGTSNPNLYWYRQAAGRGLQLLFYSVGIGQISSEVPQNLSASRPQDRQFILSSKKLLLSDSGFYLCAWSDTGRPPGNTIYFGEGSWLTVV.